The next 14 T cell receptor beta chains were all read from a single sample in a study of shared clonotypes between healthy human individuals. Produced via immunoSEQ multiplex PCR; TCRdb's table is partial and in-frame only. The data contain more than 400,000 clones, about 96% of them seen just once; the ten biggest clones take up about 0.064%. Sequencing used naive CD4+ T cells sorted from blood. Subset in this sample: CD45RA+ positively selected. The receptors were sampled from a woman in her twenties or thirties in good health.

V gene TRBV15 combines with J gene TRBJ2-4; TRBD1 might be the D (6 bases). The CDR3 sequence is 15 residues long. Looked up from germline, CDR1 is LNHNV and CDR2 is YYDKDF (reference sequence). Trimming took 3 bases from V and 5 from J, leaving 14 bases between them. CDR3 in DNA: TGTGCCACCAGCAGCACACAGGGTCCGCAAAACATTCAGTACTTC. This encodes CATSSTQGPQNIQYF.

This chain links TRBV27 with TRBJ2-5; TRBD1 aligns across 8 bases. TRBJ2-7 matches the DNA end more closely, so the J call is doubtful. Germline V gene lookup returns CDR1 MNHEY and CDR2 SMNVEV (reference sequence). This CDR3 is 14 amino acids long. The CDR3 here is CASRRQGTVYEQYF. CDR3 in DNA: TGTGCCAGCAGACGACAGGGGACTGTCTACGAGCAGTACTTC.

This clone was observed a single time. The CDR3 is CAAALATTYEQYF. CDR3 coding DNA: TGTGCCGCGGCCCTAGCGACCACCTACGAGCAGTACTTC. The chain has TRBV10-3 and TRBJ2-7, with D possibly matching TRBD2 (6 bases). CDR1 is ENHRY and CDR2 is SYGVKD in the germline V gene. The V end was cut by 11 bases, the J end by 2 bases, with 16 bases between. The CDR3 length is 13 residues.

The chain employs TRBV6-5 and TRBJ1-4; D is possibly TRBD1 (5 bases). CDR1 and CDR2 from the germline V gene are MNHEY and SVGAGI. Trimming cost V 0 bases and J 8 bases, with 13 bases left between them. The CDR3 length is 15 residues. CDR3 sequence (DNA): TGTGCCAGCAGTTACTCGATGCGGGGGTCCGAAAAACTGTTTTTT. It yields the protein CASSYSMRGSEKLFF.

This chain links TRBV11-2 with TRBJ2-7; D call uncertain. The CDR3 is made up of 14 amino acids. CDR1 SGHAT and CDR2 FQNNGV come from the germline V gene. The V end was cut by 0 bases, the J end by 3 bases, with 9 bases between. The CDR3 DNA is TGTGCCAGCAGCTTAGATCAATTGGTCTACGAGCAGTACTTC. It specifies CASSLDQLVYEQYF. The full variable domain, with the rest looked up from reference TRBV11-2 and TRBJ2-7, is EAGVAQSPRYKIIEKRQSVAFWCNPISGHATLYWYQQILGQGPKLLIQFQNNGVVDDSQLPKDRFSAERLKGVDSTLKIQPAKLEDSAVYLCASSLDQLVYEQYFGPGTRLTVT.

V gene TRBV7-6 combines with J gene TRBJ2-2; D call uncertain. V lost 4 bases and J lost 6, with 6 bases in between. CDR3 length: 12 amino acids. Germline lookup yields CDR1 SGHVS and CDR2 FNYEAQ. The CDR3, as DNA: TGTGCCAGCAGCTGGACCGCCGGGGAGCTGTTTTTT. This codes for CASSWTAGELFF.

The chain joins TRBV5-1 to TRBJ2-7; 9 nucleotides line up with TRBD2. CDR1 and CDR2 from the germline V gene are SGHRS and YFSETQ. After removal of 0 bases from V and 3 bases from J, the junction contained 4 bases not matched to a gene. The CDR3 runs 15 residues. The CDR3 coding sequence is TGCGCCAGCAGCTTGGATGGGACTAGCAACTACGAGCAGTACTTC. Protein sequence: CASSLDGTSNYEQYF.

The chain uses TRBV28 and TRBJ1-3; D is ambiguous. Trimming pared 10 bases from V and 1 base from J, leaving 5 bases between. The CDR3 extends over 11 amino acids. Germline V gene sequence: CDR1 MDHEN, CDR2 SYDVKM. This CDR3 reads CATFSGNTIYF. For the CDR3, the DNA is TGTGCCACCTTTTCTGGAAACACCATATATTTT.

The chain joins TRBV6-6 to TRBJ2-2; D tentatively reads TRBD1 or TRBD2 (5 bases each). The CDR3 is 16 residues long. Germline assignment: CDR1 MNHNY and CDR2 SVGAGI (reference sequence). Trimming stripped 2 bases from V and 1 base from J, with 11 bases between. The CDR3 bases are TGTGCCAGCAGTTACCGTTTGGGGGTGAACACCGGGGAGCTGTTTTTT. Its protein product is CASSYRLGVNTGELFF.

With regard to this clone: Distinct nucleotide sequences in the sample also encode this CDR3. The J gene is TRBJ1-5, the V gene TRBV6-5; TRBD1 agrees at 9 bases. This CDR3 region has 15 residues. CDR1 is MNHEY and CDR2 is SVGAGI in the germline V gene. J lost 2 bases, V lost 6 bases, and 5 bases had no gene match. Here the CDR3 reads CASRPDRGGNQPQHF. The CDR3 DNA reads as TGTGCCAGCAGGCCAGACAGGGGGGGCAATCAGCCCCAGCATTTT.

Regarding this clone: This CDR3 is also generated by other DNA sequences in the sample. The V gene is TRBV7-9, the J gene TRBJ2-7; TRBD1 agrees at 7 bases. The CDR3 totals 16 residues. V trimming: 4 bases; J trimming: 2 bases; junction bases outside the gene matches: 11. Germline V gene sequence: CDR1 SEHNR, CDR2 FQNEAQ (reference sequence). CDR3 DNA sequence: TGTGCCAGCAGCTACTTAGGAAGGGGGCCGACCTACGAGCAGTACTTC. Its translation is CASSYLGRGPTYEQYF.

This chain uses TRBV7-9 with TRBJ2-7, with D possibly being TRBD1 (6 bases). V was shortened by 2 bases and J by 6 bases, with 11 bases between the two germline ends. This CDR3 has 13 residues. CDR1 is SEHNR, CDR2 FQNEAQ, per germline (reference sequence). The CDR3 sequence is CASSLMGAGEQYF. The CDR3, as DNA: TGTGCCAGCAGCTTAATGGGGGCGGGCGAGCAGTACTTC.

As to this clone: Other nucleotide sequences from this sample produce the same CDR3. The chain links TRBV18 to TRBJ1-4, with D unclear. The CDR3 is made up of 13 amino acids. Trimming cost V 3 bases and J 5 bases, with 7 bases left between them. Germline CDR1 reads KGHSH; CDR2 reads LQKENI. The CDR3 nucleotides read TGTGCCAGCTCACCGGGTAGAAATGAAAAACTGTTTTTT. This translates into CASSPGRNEKLFF.

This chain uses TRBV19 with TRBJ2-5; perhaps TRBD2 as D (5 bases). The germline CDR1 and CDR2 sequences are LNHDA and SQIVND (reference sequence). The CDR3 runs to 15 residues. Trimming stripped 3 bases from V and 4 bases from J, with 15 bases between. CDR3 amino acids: CASSITRGLGETQYF. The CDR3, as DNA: TGTGCCAGTAGTATTACTAGAGGACTTGGAGAGACCCAGTACTTC.